The T cell receptor (beta chain) under discussion was sequenced for a study of T cell changes during pregnancy in multiple sclerosis. V was pared by 1 base and J by 8 bases, with 12 bases between. The CDR3 length is 15 residues. Germline V lookup: CDR1 MGHRA, CDR2 YSYEKL. Assay used: immunoSEQ multiplex PCR; TCRdb lists only in-frame clones, some missing. The repertoire includes nearly 110,000 clones, around 90% of them detected once, and around 1.6% sits in the top ten. Sequencing used peripheral blood, obtained before pregnancy. This TCR came from a female donor with multiple sclerosis, enrolled in a pregnancy study. The chain joins TRBV4-1 to TRBJ1-6; the D gene is possibly TRBD1 (6 bases). The CDR3 DNA follows: TGCGCCAGCAGCCAAGTATGGACAGCCTATTCACCCCTCCACTTT. It codes for CASSQVWTAYSPLHF.